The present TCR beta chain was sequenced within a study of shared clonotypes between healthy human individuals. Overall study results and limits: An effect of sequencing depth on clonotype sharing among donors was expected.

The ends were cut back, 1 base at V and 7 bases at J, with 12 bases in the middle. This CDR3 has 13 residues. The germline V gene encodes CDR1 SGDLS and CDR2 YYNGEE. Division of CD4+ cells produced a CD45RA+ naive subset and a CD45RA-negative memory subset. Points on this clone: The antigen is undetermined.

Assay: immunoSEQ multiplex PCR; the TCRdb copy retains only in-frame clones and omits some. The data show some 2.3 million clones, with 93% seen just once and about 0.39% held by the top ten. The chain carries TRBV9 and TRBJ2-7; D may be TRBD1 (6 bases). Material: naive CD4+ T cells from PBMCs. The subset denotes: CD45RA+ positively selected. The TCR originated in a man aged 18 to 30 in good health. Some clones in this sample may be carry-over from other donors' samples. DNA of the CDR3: TGTGCCAGCAGCGTATCTGACAGGACAGAGCAGTACTTC. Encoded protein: CASSVSDRTEQYF.